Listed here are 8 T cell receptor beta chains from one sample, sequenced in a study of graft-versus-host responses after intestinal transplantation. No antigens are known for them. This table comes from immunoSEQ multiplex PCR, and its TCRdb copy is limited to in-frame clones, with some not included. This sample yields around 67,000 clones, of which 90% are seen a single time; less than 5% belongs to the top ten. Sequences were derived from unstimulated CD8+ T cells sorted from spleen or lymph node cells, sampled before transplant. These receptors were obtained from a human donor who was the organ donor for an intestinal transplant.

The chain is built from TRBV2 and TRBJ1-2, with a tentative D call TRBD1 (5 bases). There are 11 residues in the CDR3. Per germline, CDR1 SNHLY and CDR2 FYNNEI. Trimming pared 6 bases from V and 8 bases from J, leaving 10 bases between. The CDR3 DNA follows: TGTGCCAGCAGCGAGGCAGGGGGCTACACCTTC. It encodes CASSEAGGYTF.

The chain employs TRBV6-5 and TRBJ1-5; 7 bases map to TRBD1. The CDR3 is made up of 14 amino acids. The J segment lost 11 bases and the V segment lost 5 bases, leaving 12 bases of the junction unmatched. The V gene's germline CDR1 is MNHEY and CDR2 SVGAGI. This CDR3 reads CASSPDRDVLAQHF. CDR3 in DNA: TGTGCCAGCAGTCCTGACAGGGACGTATTAGCCCAGCATTTT.

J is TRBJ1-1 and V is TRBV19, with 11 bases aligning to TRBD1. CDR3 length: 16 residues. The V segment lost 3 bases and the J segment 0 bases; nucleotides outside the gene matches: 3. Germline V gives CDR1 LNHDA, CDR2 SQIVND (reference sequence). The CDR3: CASSIGTGGLNTEAFF. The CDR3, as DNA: TGTGCCAGTAGTATTGGGACAGGGGGGCTGAACACTGAAGCTTTCTTT.

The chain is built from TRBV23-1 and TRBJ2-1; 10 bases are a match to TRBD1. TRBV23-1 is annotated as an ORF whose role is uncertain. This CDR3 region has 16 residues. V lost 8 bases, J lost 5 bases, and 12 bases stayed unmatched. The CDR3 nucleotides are TGCGCCAGCGGTAACGTCGGGACAGGGGAAGACAATGAGCAGTTCTTC. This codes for CASGNVGTGEDNEQFF.

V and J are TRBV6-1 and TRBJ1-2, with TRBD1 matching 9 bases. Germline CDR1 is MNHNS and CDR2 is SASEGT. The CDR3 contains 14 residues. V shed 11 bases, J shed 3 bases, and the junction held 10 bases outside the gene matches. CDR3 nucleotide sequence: TGTGCCCTTGGGGACAGGGCTTATTACTATGGCTACACCTTC. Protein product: CALGDRAYYYGYTF.

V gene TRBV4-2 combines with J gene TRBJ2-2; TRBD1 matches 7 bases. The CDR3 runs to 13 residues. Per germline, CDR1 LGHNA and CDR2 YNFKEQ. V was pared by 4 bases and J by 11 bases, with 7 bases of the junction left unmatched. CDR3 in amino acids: CASSRTGQRELFF. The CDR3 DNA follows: TGTGCCAGCAGCCGGACAGGTCAAAGAGAGCTGTTTTTT.

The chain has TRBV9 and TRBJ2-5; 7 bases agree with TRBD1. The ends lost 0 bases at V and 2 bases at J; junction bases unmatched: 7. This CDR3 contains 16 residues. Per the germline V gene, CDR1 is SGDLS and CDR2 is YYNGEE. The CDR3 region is CASSVGTGVTQETQYF. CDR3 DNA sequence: TGTGCCAGCAGCGTAGGAACAGGGGTGACTCAAGAGACCCAGTACTTC. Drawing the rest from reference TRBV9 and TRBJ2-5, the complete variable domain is DSGVTQTPKHLITATGQRVTLRCSPRSGDLSVYWYQQSLDQGLQFLIQYYNGEERAKGNILERFSAQQFPDLHSELNLSSLELGDSALYFCASSVGTGVTQETQYFGPGTRLLVL.

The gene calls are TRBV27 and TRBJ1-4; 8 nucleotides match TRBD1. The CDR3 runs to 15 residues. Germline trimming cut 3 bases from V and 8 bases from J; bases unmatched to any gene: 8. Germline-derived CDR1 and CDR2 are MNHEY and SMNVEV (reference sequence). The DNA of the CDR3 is TGTGCCAGCAGTTTCGGCCAGGGGGCGAGGGAAAAACTGTTTTTT. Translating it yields CASSFGQGAREKLFF.